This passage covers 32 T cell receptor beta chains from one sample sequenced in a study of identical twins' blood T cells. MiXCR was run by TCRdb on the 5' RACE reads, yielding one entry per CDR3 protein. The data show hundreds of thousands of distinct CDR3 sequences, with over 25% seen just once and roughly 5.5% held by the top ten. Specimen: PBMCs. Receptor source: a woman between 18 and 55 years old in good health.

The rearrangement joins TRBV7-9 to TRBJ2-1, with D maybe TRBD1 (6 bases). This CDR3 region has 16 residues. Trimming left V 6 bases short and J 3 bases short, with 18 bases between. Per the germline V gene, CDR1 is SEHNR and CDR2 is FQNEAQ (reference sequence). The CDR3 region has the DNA TGTGCCAGCAGGCCGGAACAGGGCCCCAACTACAATGAGCAGTTCTTC. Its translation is CASRPEQGPNYNEQFF.

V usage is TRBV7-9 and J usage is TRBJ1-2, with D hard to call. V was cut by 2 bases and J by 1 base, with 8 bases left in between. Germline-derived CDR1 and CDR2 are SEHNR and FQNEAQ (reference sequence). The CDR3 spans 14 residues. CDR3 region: CASSLRTYNYGYTF. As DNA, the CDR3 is TGTGCCAGCAGCTTAAGGACCTATAACTATGGCTACACCTTC.

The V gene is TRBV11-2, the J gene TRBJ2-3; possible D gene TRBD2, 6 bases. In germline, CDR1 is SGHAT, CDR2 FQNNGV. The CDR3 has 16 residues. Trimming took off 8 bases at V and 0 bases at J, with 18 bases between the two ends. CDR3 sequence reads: CASGYRAGLSTDTQYF. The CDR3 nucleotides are TGTGCCAGCGGCTATAGAGCGGGCCTTAGCACAGATACGCAGTATTTT.

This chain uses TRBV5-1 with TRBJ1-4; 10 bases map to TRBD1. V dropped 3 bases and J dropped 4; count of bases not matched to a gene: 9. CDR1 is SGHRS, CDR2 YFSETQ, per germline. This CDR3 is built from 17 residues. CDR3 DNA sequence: TGCGCCAGCAGCTCGCACGGGACAGGGGAGCTTAATGAAAAACTGTTTTTT. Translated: CASSSHGTGELNEKLFF.

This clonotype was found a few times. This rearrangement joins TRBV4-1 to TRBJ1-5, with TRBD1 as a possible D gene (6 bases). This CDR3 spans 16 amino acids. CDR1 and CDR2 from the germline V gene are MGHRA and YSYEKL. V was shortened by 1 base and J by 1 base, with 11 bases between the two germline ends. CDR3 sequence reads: CASSQAMGASNQPQHF. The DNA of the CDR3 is TGCGCCAGCAGCCAAGCTATGGGGGCAAGCAATCAGCCCCAGCATTTT.

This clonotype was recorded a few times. The CDR3 spells CASSQVRTGEELFF. The CDR3, as DNA: TGTGCCAGCAGCCAAGTCAGGACAGGAGAGGAACTGTTTTTT. The rearrangement uses TRBV3-1 and TRBJ1-4; 7 bases agree with TRBD1. V gave up 1 base and J gave up 12 bases; unmatched junction bases: 8. The CDR3 spans 14 residues. Germline CDR1 is LGHDT and CDR2 is YNNKEL (reference sequence).

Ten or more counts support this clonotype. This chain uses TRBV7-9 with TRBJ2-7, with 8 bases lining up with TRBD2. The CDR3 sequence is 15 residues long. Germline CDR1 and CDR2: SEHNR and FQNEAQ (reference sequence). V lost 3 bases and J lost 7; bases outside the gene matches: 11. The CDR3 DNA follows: TGTGCCAGCAGCTTTTTAGCGGGACCCGTGGATGAGCAGTACTTC. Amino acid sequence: CASSFLAGPVDEQYF.

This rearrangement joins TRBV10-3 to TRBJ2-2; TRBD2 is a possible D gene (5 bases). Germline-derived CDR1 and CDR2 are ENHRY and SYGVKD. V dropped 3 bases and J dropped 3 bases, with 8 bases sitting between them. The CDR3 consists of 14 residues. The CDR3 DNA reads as TGTGCCATCAGTGATCGGCGGGACACCGGGGAGCTGTTTTTT. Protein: CAISDRRDTGELFF.

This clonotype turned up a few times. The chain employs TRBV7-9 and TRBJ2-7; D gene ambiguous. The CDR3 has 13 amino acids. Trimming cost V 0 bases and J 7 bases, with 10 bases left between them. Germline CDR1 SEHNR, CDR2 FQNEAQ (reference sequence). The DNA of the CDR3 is TGTGCCAGCAGCTTAGCGAACGGGTGGGAGCAGTACTTC. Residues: CASSLANGWEQYF.

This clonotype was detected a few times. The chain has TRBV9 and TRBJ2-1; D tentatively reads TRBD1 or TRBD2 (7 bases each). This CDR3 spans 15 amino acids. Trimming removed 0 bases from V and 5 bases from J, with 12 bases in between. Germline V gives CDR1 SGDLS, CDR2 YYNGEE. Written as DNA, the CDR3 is TGTGCCAGCAGCGTAGCAGGGGGGAGGGACAATGAGCAGTTCTTC. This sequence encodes CASSVAGGRDNEQFF.

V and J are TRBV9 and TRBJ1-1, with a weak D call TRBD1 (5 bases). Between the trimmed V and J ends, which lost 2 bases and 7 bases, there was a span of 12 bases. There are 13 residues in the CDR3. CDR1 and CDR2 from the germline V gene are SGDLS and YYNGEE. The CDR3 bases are TGTGCCAGCAGCGTGGGAGGGGTAAATGAAGCTTTCTTT. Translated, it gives CASSVGGVNEAFF.

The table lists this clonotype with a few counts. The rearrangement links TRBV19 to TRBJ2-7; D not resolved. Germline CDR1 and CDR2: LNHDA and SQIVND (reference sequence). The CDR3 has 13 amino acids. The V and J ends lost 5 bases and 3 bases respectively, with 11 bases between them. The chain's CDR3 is CASSPSPIYEQYF. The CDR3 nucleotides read TGTGCCAGTAGTCCCAGTCCCATCTACGAGCAGTACTTC. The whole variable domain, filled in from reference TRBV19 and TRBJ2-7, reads DGGITQSPKYLFRKEGQNVTLSCEQNLNHDAMYWYRQDPGQGLRLIYYSQIVNDFQKGDIAEGYSVSREKKESFPLTVTSAQKNPTAFYLCASSPSPIYEQYFGPGTRLTVT.

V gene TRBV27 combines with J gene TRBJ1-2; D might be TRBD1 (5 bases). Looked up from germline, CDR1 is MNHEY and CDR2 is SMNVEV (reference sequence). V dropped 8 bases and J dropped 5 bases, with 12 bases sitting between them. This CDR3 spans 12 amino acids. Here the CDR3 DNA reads TGTGCCAGCGTAGACAGCAAATATGGCTACACCTTC. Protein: CASVDSKYGYTF.

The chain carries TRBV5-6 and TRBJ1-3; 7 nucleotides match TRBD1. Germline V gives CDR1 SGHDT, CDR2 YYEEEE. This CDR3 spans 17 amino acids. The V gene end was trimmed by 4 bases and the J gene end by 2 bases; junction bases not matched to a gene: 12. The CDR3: CASSLETGTLAGNTIYF. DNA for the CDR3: TGTGCCAGCAGCCTCGAGACAGGGACCCTCGCTGGAAACACCATATATTTT.

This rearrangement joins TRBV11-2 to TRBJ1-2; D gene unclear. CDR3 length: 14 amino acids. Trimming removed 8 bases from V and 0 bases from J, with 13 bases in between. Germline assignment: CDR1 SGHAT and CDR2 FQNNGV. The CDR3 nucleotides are TGTGCCAGCGGCTCGGTGGGGTCTAACTATGGCTACACCTTC. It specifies CASGSVGSNYGYTF.

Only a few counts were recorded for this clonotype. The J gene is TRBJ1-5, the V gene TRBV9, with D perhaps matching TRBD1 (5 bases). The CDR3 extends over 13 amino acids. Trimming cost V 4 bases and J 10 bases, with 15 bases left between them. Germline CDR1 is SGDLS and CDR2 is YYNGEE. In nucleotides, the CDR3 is TGTGCCAGCAGCCCTGGTACAGGACCACCCCAGCATTTT. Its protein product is CASSPGTGPPQHF.

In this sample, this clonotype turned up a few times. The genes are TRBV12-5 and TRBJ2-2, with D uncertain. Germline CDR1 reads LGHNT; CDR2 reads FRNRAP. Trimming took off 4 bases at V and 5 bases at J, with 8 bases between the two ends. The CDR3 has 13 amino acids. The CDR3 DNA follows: TGTGCTAGTGGTTCCCACCGGACCGGGGAGCTGTTTTTT. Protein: CASGSHRTGELFF.

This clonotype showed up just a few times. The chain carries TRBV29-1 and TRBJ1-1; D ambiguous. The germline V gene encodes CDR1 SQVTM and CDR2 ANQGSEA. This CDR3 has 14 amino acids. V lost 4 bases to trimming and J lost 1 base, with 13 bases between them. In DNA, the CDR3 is TGCAGCGTTGTGAGGATTCATCCGAACACTGAAGCTTTCTTT. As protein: CSVVRIHPNTEAFF.

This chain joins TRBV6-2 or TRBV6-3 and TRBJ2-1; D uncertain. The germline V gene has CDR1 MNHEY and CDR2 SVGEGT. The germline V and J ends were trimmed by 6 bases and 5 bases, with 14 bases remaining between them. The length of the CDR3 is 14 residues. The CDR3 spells CASRSLVIHNEQFF. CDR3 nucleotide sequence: TGTGCCAGCAGATCGCTCGTTATTCACAATGAGCAGTTCTTC.

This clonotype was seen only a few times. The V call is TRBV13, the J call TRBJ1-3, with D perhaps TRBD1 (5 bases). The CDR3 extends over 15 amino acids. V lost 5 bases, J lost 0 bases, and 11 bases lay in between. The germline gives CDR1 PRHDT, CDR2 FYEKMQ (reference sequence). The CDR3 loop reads CASSHRQSSGNTIYF. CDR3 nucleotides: TGTGCCAGCAGCCACCGACAGAGCTCTGGAAACACCATATATTTT.

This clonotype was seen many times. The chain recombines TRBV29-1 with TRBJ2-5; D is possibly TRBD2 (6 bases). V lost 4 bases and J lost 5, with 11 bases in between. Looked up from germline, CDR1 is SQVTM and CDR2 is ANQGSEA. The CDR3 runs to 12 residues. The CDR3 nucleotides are TGCAGCGTTGGACTAGGGATGGAGACCCAGTACTTC. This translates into CSVGLGMETQYF.

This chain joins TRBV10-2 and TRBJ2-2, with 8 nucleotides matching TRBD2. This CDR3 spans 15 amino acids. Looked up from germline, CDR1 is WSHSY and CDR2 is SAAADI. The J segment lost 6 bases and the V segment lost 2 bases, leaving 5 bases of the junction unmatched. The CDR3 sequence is CASSETGLVPGELFF. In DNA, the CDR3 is TGCGCCAGCAGTGAGACGGGACTAGTTCCCGGGGAGCTGTTTTTT.

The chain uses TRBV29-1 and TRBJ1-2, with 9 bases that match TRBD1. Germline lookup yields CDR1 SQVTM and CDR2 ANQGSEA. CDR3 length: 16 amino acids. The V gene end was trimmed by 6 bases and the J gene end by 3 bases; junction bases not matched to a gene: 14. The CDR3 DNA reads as TGCAGCGTCAGCGCCTACAGGGGGCTCTTAGACTATGGCTACACCTTC. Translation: CSVSAYRGLLDYGYTF.

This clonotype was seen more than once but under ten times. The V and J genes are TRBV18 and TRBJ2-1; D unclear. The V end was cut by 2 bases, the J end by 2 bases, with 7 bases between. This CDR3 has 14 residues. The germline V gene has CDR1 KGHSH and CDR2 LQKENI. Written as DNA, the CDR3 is TGTGCCAGCTCACCAACTGGTACCTACAATGAGCAGTTCTTC. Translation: CASSPTGTYNEQFF.

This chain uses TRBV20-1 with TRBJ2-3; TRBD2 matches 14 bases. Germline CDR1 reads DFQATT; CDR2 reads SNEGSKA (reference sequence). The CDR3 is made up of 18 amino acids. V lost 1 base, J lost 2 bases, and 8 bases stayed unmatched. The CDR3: CSARGTSGGTGFTDTQYF. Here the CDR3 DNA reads TGCAGTGCTAGAGGGACTAGCGGGGGGACCGGTTTCACAGATACGCAGTATTTT.

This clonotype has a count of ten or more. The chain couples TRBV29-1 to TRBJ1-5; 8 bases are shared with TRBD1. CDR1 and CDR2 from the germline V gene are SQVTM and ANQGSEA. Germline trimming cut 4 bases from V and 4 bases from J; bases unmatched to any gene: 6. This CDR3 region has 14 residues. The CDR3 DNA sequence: TGCAGCGTTGCGGCCCAGGGGGCGAATCAGCCCCAGCATTTT. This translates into CSVAAQGANQPQHF.

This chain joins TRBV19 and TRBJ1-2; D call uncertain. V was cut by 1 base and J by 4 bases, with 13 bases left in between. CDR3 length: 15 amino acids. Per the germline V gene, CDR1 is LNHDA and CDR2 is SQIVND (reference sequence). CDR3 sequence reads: CASSIGGSFSYGYTF. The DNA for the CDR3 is TGTGCCAGTAGTATAGGAGGCAGCTTTTCCTATGGCTACACCTTC.

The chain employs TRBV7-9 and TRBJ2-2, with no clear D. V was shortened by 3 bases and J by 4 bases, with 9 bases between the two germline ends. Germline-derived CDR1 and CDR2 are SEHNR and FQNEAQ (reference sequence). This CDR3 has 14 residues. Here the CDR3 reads CASSFYRSTGELFF. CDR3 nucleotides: TGTGCCAGCAGCTTTTATCGTTCCACCGGGGAGCTGTTTTTT. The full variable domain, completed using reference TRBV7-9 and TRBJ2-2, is DTGVSQNPRHKITKRGQNVTFRCDPISEHNRLYWYRQTLGQGPEFLTYFQNEAQLEKSRLLSDRFSAERPKGSFSTLEIQRTEQGDSAMYLCASSFYRSTGELFFGEGSRLTVL.

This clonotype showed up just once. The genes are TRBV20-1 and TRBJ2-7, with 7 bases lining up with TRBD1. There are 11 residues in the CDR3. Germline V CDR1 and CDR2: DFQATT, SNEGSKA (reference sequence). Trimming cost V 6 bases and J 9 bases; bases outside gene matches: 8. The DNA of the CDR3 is TGCAGTGCAACTGACAGGGTAGGGCAGTACTTC. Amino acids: CSATDRVGQYF.

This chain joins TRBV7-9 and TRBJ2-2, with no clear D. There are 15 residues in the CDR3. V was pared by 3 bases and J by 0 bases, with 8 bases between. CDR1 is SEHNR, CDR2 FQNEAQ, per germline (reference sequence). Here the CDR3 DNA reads TGTGCCAGCAGCTTTCAGGAGACGAACACCGGGGAGCTGTTTTTT. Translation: CASSFQETNTGELFF.

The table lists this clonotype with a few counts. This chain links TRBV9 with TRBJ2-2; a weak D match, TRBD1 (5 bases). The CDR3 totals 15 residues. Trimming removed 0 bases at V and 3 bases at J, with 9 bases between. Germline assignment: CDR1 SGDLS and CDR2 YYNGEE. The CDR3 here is CASSVVGAYTGELFF. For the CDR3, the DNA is TGTGCCAGCAGCGTAGTTGGGGCTTACACCGGGGAGCTGTTTTTT. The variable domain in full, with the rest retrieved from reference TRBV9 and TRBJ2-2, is DSGVTQTPKHLITATGQRVTLRCSPRSGDLSVYWYQQSLDQGLQFLIQYYNGEERAKGNILERFSAQQFPDLHSELNLSSLELGDSALYFCASSVVGAYTGELFFGEGSRLTVL.

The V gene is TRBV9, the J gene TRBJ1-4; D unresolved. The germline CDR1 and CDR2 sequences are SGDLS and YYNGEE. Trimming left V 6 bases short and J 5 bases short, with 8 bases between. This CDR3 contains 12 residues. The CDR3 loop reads CASTRQNEKLFF. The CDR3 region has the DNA TGTGCCAGCACACGGCAGAATGAAAAACTGTTTTTT.